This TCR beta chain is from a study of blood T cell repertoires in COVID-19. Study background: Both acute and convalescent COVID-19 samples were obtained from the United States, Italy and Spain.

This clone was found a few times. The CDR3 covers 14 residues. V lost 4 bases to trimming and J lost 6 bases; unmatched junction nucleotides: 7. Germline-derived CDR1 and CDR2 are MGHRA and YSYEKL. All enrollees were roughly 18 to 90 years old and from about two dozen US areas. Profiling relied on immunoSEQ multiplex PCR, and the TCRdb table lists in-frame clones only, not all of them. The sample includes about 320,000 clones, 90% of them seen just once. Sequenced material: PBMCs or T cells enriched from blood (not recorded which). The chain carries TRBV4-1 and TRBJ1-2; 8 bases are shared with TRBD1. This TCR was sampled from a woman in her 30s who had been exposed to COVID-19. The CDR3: CASSLGQGSNGYTF. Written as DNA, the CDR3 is TGCGCCAGCAGCCTAGGACAGGGTTCAAATGGCTACACCTTC.